Below, 9 T cell receptor beta chains from the same sample are listed, as sequenced in a study of beta chain features in type 1 diabetes. Sequenced material consisted of expressed TCRB transcripts (all of the isolated RNA was reverse transcribed). Some clones are missing from TCRdb's copy, which holds only in-frame ones; the method was immunoSEQ multiplex PCR. Of approximately 200,000 clones listed, around 9.6% are singletons. Input material: naive CD4+ T cells from blood. Receptor source: a woman between 18 and 29 years old in good health.

In its sample, this clone was seen many times. V gene TRBV7-9 combines with J gene TRBJ2-7; 7 bases align to TRBD2. CDR3 length equals 14 residues. The germline V gene has CDR1 SEHNR and CDR2 FQNEAQ (reference sequence). J gave up 2 bases and V 3 bases, and 4 bases lay outside the gene matches. The CDR3 sequence: CASSFTGTTYEQYF. The CDR3 DNA follows: TGTGCCAGCAGCTTTACCGGGACTACCTACGAGCAGTACTTC.

The V call is TRBV23-1, the J call TRBJ1-2; weak D call: TRBD1 (5 bases). TRBV23-1 is an open reading frame, and its role is uncertain. This CDR3 spans 16 amino acids. V lost 1 base to trimming and J lost 7 bases, with 19 bases between them. Written as DNA, the CDR3 is TGCGCCAGCAGTCAATACGCCCTCCGGGGGTACAGTGGCTACACCTTC. Encoded protein: CASSQYALRGYSGYTF.

This clone came up a few times. The chain employs TRBV6-1 and TRBJ1-2, with a possible D match to TRBD1 (6 bases). CDR1 MNHNS and CDR2 SASEGT come from the germline V gene. V was trimmed by 3 bases and J by 8 bases, leaving 13 bases between them. The CDR3 has 13 amino acids. The CDR3 sequence is CASSDSLGGGYTF. The DNA for the CDR3 is TGTGCCAGCAGTGACAGCCTAGGGGGAGGCTACACCTTC.

The CDR3 DNA sequence: TGTGCCAGCAGCGTGACGGGGAATACGCAGTATTTT. Translating gives CASSVTGNTQYF. V and J are TRBV9 and TRBJ2-3; D is perhaps TRBD2 (5 bases). The length of the CDR3 is 12 residues. V lost 2 bases and J 7 bases, leaving 8 bases between the germline ends. Germline CDR1 and CDR2: SGDLS and YYNGEE.

This rearrangement joins TRBV27 to TRBJ2-7; TRBD2 is a possible D gene (6 bases). This CDR3 spans 14 amino acids. Trimming took off 2 bases at V and 4 bases at J, with 12 bases between the two ends. Per germline, CDR1 MNHEY and CDR2 SMNVEV (reference sequence). CDR3 protein: CASSLLGGRYEQYF. As DNA, the CDR3 is TGTGCCAGCAGTTTACTTGGGGGGAGGTACGAGCAGTACTTC.

The CDR3 DNA is TGTGCCAGCAGGAAGGGGCGGGGGGCCTACGAGCAGTACTTC. Protein: CASRKGRGAYEQYF. The V and J genes are TRBV2 and TRBJ2-7, with 8 nucleotides matching TRBD2. Germline CDR1 and CDR2: SNHLY and FYNNEI. V lost 6 bases and J lost 2; bases outside the gene matches: 6. The CDR3 contains 14 residues.

This clone showed up just a few times. CDR3 residues: CSVVFQGVGQPQHF. CDR3 in DNA: TGCAGCGTTGTTTTCCAGGGGGTAGGACAGCCCCAGCATTTT. The V call is TRBV29-1, the J call TRBJ1-5, with TRBD1 matching over 7 bases. After removal of 4 bases from V and 7 bases from J, the junction contained 10 bases not matched to a gene. This CDR3 region has 14 residues. CDR1 is SQVTM, CDR2 ANQGSEA, per germline.

The rearrangement uses TRBV2 and TRBJ1-6; the D gene is possibly TRBD1 (5 bases). V was trimmed by 8 bases and J by 7 bases, leaving 15 bases between them. The CDR3 has 14 residues. From germline, CDR1 is SNHLY and CDR2 FYNNEI. The DNA of the CDR3 is TGTGCCAGCGGAAGAGGGACTGAGAATTCACCCCTCCACTTT. It is translated as CASGRGTENSPLHF.

This clone turned up a few times. The chain carries TRBV7-9 and TRBJ1-2, with TRBD1 as a possible D gene (5 bases). There are 12 residues in the CDR3. The V gene's germline CDR1 is SEHNR and CDR2 FQNEAQ (reference sequence). V dropped 1 base and J dropped 12 bases, with 12 bases sitting between them. CDR3 nucleotides: TGTGCCAGCAGCTTAGGGCAGGGTGAGGACACCTTC. Amino acids: CASSLGQGEDTF.